The text below deals with one T cell receptor (beta chain). Libraries were prepared by immunoSEQ multiplex PCR; TCRdb keeps only in-frame clonotypes and omits some of them. Among hundreds of thousands of clones, about nine tenths were seen once, and the ten largest hold 5.5% to 6.5%. The entry originates in a study of blood T cell repertoires in COVID-19. Overall study: T cells, B-cell-depleted T cells, or PBMCs provided the cDNA or gDNA that served as material.

V gave up 7 bases and J gave up 4 bases; unmatched junction bases: 9. The CDR3 consists of 15 residues. Germline V gene lookup returns CDR1 SGHRS and CDR2 YFSETQ. The TCR comes from a man aged 60-69 years who had recovered from COVID-19. The chain couples TRBV5-1 to TRBJ2-2; TRBD1 matches at 8 bases. The sample taken for sequencing was peripheral blood. The CDR3 region is CASSGGQGGTGELFF. The CDR3, as DNA: TGCGCCAGCTCCGGCGGACAGGGCGGCACCGGGGAGCTGTTTTTT.